The 24 T cell receptor beta chains presented below share a single source sample, sequenced in a study of control samples from healthy donors and cancer patients. Generated by immunoSEQ multiplex PCR, the TCRdb table keeps only in-frame clones and is missing some. This table has 130,000 or so clones, 94% appearing once. The source material was blood. These receptors all stem from a man between 40 and 49 years old in good health.

The J gene is TRBJ2-2, the V gene TRBV6-2 or TRBV6-3; D not resolved. The CDR3 length is 16 residues. Germline V gene lookup returns CDR1 MNHEY and CDR2 SVGEGT. Trimming took off 0 bases at V and 4 bases at J, with 12 bases between the two ends. The CDR3 is CASSYSTGYGTGELFF. The CDR3 DNA follows: TGTGCCAGCAGTTACTCGACTGGGTATGGCACCGGGGAGCTGTTTTTT.

The rearrangement uses TRBV11-2 and TRBJ1-2; D ambiguous. Trimming removed 1 base from V and 4 bases from J, with 10 bases in between. Germline CDR1 and CDR2: SGHAT and FQNNGV. CDR3 length equals 14 residues. The CDR3 loop reads CASSLAPGVYGYTF. CDR3 in DNA: TGTGCCAGCAGCTTAGCACCCGGGGTCTATGGCTACACCTTC.

The chain recombines TRBV3-1 (or the pseudogene TRBV3-2) with TRBJ1-1; D gene unclear. CDR3 size: 13 residues. Trimming removed 6 bases at V and 2 bases at J, with 10 bases between. The germline CDR1 and CDR2 sequences are LGHDT and YNNKEL (reference sequence). The CDR3 reads CASSFRDNTEAFF. The DNA of the CDR3 is TGTGCCAGCAGTTTCAGAGACAACACTGAAGCTTTCTTT.

The chain links TRBV2 to TRBJ2-2, with D unclear. Per the germline V gene, CDR1 is SNHLY and CDR2 is FYNNEI. This CDR3 is 16 amino acids long. The V gene lost 5 bases and the J gene lost 0 bases, with 13 bases spanning the gap. The CDR3 sequence is CASSLLWSANTGELFF. CDR3 DNA: TGTGCCAGCAGTCTTCTTTGGTCCGCGAACACCGGGGAGCTGTTTTTT.

Points on this clone: Other DNA sequences in this specimen translate into the identical CDR3. This chain links TRBV5-1 with TRBJ2-3; D not resolved. In germline, CDR1 is SGHRS, CDR2 YFSETQ. Between the trimmed V and J ends, which lost 2 bases and 0 bases, there was a span of 7 bases. This CDR3 has 14 residues. Written as DNA, the CDR3 is TGCGCCAGCAGCTTTGGCCGCAGCACAGATACGCAGTATTTT. Encoded protein: CASSFGRSTDTQYF.

V usage is TRBV18 and J usage is TRBJ1-1; D remains unclear. Looked up from germline, CDR1 is KGHSH and CDR2 is LQKENI. This CDR3 is built from 15 residues. V lost 0 bases to trimming and J lost 1 base, with 9 bases between them. Here the CDR3 DNA reads TGTGCCAGCTCACCACCGCTTTCCGAGAACACTGAAGCTTTCTTT. Protein: CASSPPLSENTEAFF.

J is TRBJ2-1 and V is TRBV6-5, with D perhaps matching TRBD1 or TRBD2 (5 bases each). This CDR3 has 15 residues. Germline CDR1 and CDR2: MNHEY and SVGAGI. V lost 5 bases and J lost 8, with 19 bases in between. The CDR3 region has the DNA TGTGCCAGCAGTCCCGGGACGCCTTCCGGGTATGAGCAGTTCTTC. Amino acids: CASSPGTPSGYEQFF.

This clone has a single count. The chain has TRBV7-9 and TRBJ1-6, with D maybe TRBD1 (6 bases). CDR1 is SEHNR, CDR2 FQNEAQ, per germline (reference sequence). The CDR3 spans 16 residues. Trimming left V 4 bases short and J 0 bases short, with 10 bases between. The CDR3 DNA is TGTGCCAGCAGCTACCAGGGGAGCTCCTATAATTCACCCCTCCACTTT. This codes for CASSYQGSSYNSPLHF.

V gene TRBV5-4 combines with J gene TRBJ1-1; the D gene is possibly TRBD1 (6 bases). Germline CDR1 SGHNT, CDR2 YYREEE (reference sequence). Trimming removed 3 bases from V and 1 base from J, with 10 bases in between. CDR3 length: 14 residues. CDR3 bases: TGTGCCAGCAGCTCCACGGGACAGAACACTGAAGCTTTCTTT. Translated: CASSSTGQNTEAFF.

This chain joins TRBV6-4 and TRBJ2-1; 10 nucleotides line up with TRBD2. Germline V lookup: CDR1 MRHNA, CDR2 SNTAGT. The ends lost 3 bases at V and 7 bases at J; junction bases unmatched: 6. The CDR3 is made up of 15 amino acids. The CDR3 loop reads CASSEVAGGRNEQFF. CDR3 nucleotide sequence: TGTGCCAGCAGTGAGGTAGCGGGGGGCAGGAATGAGCAGTTCTTC.

In nucleotides, the CDR3 is TGTGCCAGCAGCCCGGGACAGACCTATGGCTACACCTTC. Translating gives CASSPGQTYGYTF. The chain carries TRBV5-4 and TRBJ1-2, with 7 bases identical to TRBD1. The germline gives CDR1 SGHNT, CDR2 YYREEE (reference sequence). CDR3 length: 13 amino acids. V was pared by 4 bases and J by 4 bases, with 4 bases of the junction left unmatched.

The rearrangement uses TRBV28 and TRBJ2-7; tentative D call: TRBD1 (6 bases). The CDR3 consists of 15 residues. Germline V gives CDR1 MDHEN, CDR2 SYDVKM. V was trimmed by 4 bases and J by 5 bases, leaving 18 bases between them. CDR3 amino acids: CASSSPFRGTNEQYF. In DNA form, the CDR3 reads TGTGCCAGCAGTTCGCCCTTCAGGGGCACGAACGAGCAGTACTTC.

The chain recombines TRBV9 with TRBJ1-4; D remains unclear. The CDR3 runs to 16 residues. Per germline, CDR1 SGDLS and CDR2 YYNGEE. V gave up 3 bases and J gave up 6 bases, with 18 bases separating them. CDR3 bases: TGTGCCAGCAGCGCCCATCACACGGCTCCTTATGAAAAACTGTTTTTT. This gives the protein CASSAHHTAPYEKLFF.

V gene TRBV28 combines with J gene TRBJ2-7; 7 positions match TRBD2. The V gene end was trimmed by 2 bases and the J gene end by 5 bases; junction bases not matched to a gene: 9. CDR3 length: 15 residues. The germline CDR1 and CDR2 sequences are MDHEN and SYDVKM. As DNA, the CDR3 is TGTGCCAGCAGTTTAGGCGCGGGAGTTAGGAACGAGCAGTACTTC. Translated: CASSLGAGVRNEQYF.

The CDR3 region has the DNA TGTGCCTGGAGTGTCAAGATAAGACAGACAACTAATGAAAAACTGTTTTTT. Amino acids: CAWSVKIRQTTNEKLFF. The chain employs TRBV30 and TRBJ1-4; a weak D match, TRBD1 (5 bases). V lost 0 bases to trimming and J lost 0 bases, with 14 bases between them. Per germline, CDR1 GTSNPN and CDR2 SVGIG (reference sequence). The CDR3 totals 17 residues.

The chain recombines TRBV29-1 with TRBJ1-1; D remains ambiguous. Germline V lookup: CDR1 SQVTM, CDR2 ANQGSEA. The CDR3 runs 13 residues. V was shortened by 2 bases and J by 6 bases, with 13 bases between the two germline ends. The CDR3 loop is CSVEYQTSPEAFF. The CDR3 DNA reads TGCAGCGTTGAATACCAGACGTCCCCTGAAGCTTTCTTT.

This sequence joins TRBV9 and TRBJ1-6; D call uncertain. The CDR3 is 15 residues long. Looked up from germline, CDR1 is SGDLS and CDR2 is YYNGEE. V dropped 0 bases and J dropped 9 bases, with 13 bases sitting between them. The CDR3 sequence: CASSVDDLRSSPLHF. CDR3 DNA: TGTGCCAGCAGCGTAGATGACCTGCGGAGTTCACCCCTCCACTTT.

CDR3 amino acids: CSAELSDEQYF. The CDR3 bases are TGCAGTGCAGAGTTAAGCGACGAGCAGTACTTC. The J gene is TRBJ2-7, the V gene TRBV20-1; D is unclear. Trimming left V 6 bases short and J 5 bases short, with 11 bases between. The CDR3 has 11 amino acids. Germline CDR1 DFQATT, CDR2 SNEGSKA (reference sequence).

The rearrangement uses TRBV6-5 and TRBJ2-3; 7 bases are a match to TRBD2. Germline CDR1 MNHEY, CDR2 SVGAGI. The trim removed 0 bases at V and 0 bases at J, leaving 0 bases unmatched. The CDR3 has 15 residues. The CDR3 sequence is CASSYSRGSTDTQYF. DNA for the CDR3: TGTGCCAGCAGTTACTCGCGGGGGAGCACAGATACGCAGTATTTT.

The chain is built from TRBV5-1 and TRBJ2-7; D may correspond to TRBD1 or TRBD2 (7 bases each). This CDR3 is built from 14 residues. V gave up 4 bases and J gave up 7 bases, with 18 bases separating them. Germline V CDR1 and CDR2: SGHRS, YFSETQ. CDR3 sequence reads: CASSPGTAGGEQYF. The CDR3 nucleotides are TGCGCCAGCAGCCCGGGGACAGCCGGGGGGGAGCAGTACTTC.

The chain combines TRBV19 with TRBJ1-4, with TRBD1 matching over 9 bases. The CDR3 totals 19 residues. Trimming removed 5 bases from V and 0 bases from J; junction bases left unmatched: 13. Germline loops: CDR1 LNHDA, CDR2 SQIVND (reference sequence). CDR3 coding DNA: TGTGCCAGTAGTCCGAGGGACAGGGAAGGAAGGCCAACTAATGAAAAACTGTTTTTT. Protein: CASSPRDREGRPTNEKLFF.

This sequence joins TRBV9 and TRBJ2-7; 8 positions agree with TRBD2. Losses at the gene ends were 0 bases for V and 5 bases for J; bases not matched to a gene: 7. The V gene's germline CDR1 is SGDLS and CDR2 YYNGEE. CDR3 length: 15 amino acids. The CDR3 DNA sequence: TGTGCCAGCAGCGTAGGGGGGACTAGTATCCACGAGCAGTACTTC. Translation gives CASSVGGTSIHEQYF.

This clone is a singleton in its sample. The V call is TRBV3-1 (or the pseudogene TRBV3-2), the J call TRBJ2-3, with D possibly matching TRBD2 (6 bases). Germline values: CDR1 LGHDT, CDR2 YNNKEL (reference sequence). This CDR3 is built from 16 residues. Trimming pared 2 bases from V and 5 bases from J, leaving 17 bases between. The CDR3 coding sequence is TGTGCCAGCAGCCAACCAGCGGGTACAGGTGGAGATACGCAGTATTTT. Translation gives CASSQPAGTGGDTQYF.

The rearrangement links TRBV6-1 to TRBJ2-7; D ambiguous. CDR3 size: 13 residues. The V gene lost 1 base and the J gene lost 6 bases, with 10 bases spanning the gap. Germline assignment: CDR1 MNHNS and CDR2 SASEGT. In nucleotides, the CDR3 is TGTGCCAGCAGTGAAGGAGCCTTCGGCGAGCAGTACTTC. Translated, it gives CASSEGAFGEQYF.